This TCR beta chain appears in the sequencing data of a study of Ad26.COV2.S vaccination and SARS-CoV-2 variants. Study as a whole: Each vaccinee took Ad26.COV2.S intramuscularly, once or twice 56 days apart. Whole-study results and caveats: Participants in the vaccine arm had higher spike-specific TCR breadth; placebo recipients had lower. The TCR breadth and depth analyses may have understated or missed part of the total T cell responses.

Concerning this clone: Its antigen is undetermined.

Data came from immunoSEQ multiplex PCR; TCRdb stores just in-frame clones and leaves some out. The sample records a few hundred thousand clones, approximately 90% being singletons. V trimming: 5 bases; J trimming: 6 bases; junction bases outside the gene matches: 9. CDR1 is GTSNPN and CDR2 is SVGIG in the germline V gene (reference sequence). The CDR3 has 13 amino acids. Treatment given: some 20 received Ad26.COV2.S at low or high dose, single or two shots; 5 received placebo; per-sample allocation not given. Sample collection was performed on day 63 after the first vaccine or placebo injection. Wuhan-strain SARS-CoV-2 spike was expressed by the Ad26 vector that made up the vaccine.

The chain carries TRBV30 and TRBJ2-7; 8 positions agree with TRBD1. Sequencing used peripheral blood, obtained in a trial of Ad26.COV2.S vaccine versus placebo. The TCR sequence derives from a person between 18 and 59 years old who received the Ad26.COV2.S COVID-19 vaccine or a placebo. This chain's CDR3 is CAWSGTGGLEQYF. CDR3 in DNA: TGTGCCTGGTCCGGGACAGGAGGCCTCGAGCAGTACTTC.